The 31 T cell receptor beta chains below were found in one sample sequenced in a study of graft-versus-host responses after intestinal transplantation. Assay used: immunoSEQ multiplex PCR; TCRdb lists only in-frame clones, some missing. The top ten clones hold 0.15% to 0.2% of a sample with 96,000 or so clones, 80% to 95% of them seen once. Their antigens are not known. Specimen: unstimulated CD4+ T cells sorted from spleen or lymph node cells, collected before intestinal transplant. The receptors were sampled from a human donor who received an intestinal transplant.

This chain joins TRBV4-1 and TRBJ2-3; 7 bases line up with TRBD1. V was clipped by 0 bases and J by 0 bases; unmatched bases: 6. The CDR3 contains 17 residues. The germline V gene has CDR1 MGHRA and CDR2 YSYEKL. The CDR3 nucleotides are TGCGCCAGCAGCCAAGAAAACAGGGGTGCCAGCACAGATACGCAGTATTTT. Its protein is CASSQENRGASTDTQYF.

V usage is TRBV19 and J usage is TRBJ1-6, with 8 bases aligning to TRBD1. Trimming removed 4 bases from V and 7 bases from J; junction bases left unmatched: 12. CDR3 length equals 17 residues. Germline CDR1 is LNHDA and CDR2 is SQIVND (reference sequence). CDR3 DNA sequence: TGTGCCAGTAGTAGGGTACCCGGCAGGGGGCTAAATTCACCCCTCCACTTT. It codes for CASSRVPGRGLNSPLHF.

The chain couples TRBV6-5 to TRBJ1-5; 9 bases are shared with TRBD1. The V gene's germline CDR1 is MNHEY and CDR2 SVGAGI. CDR3 length equals 16 residues. Trimming removed 2 bases from V and 1 base from J; junction bases left unmatched: 3. In nucleotides, the CDR3 is TGTGCCAGCAGTTACCTGGGACAGGGAAGCAATCAGCCCCAGCATTTT. This translates into CASSYLGQGSNQPQHF.

The V and J genes are TRBV4-2 and TRBJ1-5; no definite D call. V was cut by 1 base and J by 4 bases, with 5 bases left in between. The CDR3 extends over 13 amino acids. Germline V gene data show CDR1 as LGHNA and CDR2 as YNFKEQ. The CDR3 nucleotides are TGTGCCAGCAGCCAAGCGGGGAATCAGCCCCAGCATTTT. Translation: CASSQAGNQPQHF.

The chain is built from TRBV15 and TRBJ2-1; TRBD2 aligns across 9 bases. The junction had 7 bases not matched to a gene; V was cut back by 0 bases and J by 10 bases. Germline V CDR1 and CDR2: LNHNV, YYDKDF (reference sequence). The length of the CDR3 is 15 residues. DNA of the CDR3: TGTGCCACCAGCAGAGATCCCCTAGCGGGGTTAGAGCAGTTCTTC. This sequence encodes CATSRDPLAGLEQFF.

DNA of the CDR3: TGTGCCAGCAGTTTATGGGCCGGGACAGGGAATCAGTTTAACTATGGCTACACCTTC. This codes for CASSLWAGTGNQFNYGYTF. J is TRBJ1-2 and V is TRBV28, with TRBD1 identical over 9 bases. The CDR3 totals 19 residues. J gave up 1 base and V 0 bases, and 12 bases lay outside the gene matches. CDR1 is MDHEN and CDR2 is SYDVKM in the germline V gene.

The CDR3 nucleotides read TGTGCCAGCAGTTTATCGCCGCGCCCTGGGGCCAACGTCCTGACTTTC. Translated, it gives CASSLSPRPGANVLTF. The rearrangement links TRBV27 to TRBJ2-6, with D hard to call. Trimming left V 0 bases short and J 2 bases short, with 8 bases between. The CDR3 totals 16 residues. Germline V CDR1 and CDR2: MNHEY, SMNVEV (reference sequence). Based on the CDR3 plus reference TRBV27 and TRBJ2-6, the full variable domain is EAQVTQNPRYLITVTGKKLTVTCSQNMNHEYMSWYRQDPGLGLRQIYYSMNVEVTDKGDVPEGYKVSRKEKRNFPLILESPSPNQTSLYFCASSLSPRPGANVLTFGAGSRLTVL.

The chain carries TRBV5-1 and TRBJ1-1; 7 nucleotides line up with TRBD1. This CDR3 region has 16 residues. Germline V gives CDR1 SGHRS, CDR2 YFSETQ. V was clipped by 3 bases and J by 6 bases; unmatched bases: 14. The CDR3 here is CASSYISQGNNAEAFF. The CDR3, as DNA: TGCGCCAGCAGCTACATATCACAGGGGAACAACGCTGAAGCTTTCTTT. The whole variable domain, filled in from reference TRBV5-1 and TRBJ1-1, reads KAGVTQTPRYLIKTRGQQVTLSCSPISGHRSVSWYQQTPGQGLQFLFEYFSETQRNKGNFPGRFSGRQFSNSRSEMNVSTLELGDSALYLCASSYISQGNNAEAFFGQGTRLTVV.

The rearrangement joins TRBV7-2 to TRBJ2-7; 7 bases agree with TRBD2. Germline V lookup: CDR1 SGHTA, CDR2 FQGNSA. The CDR3 spans 14 residues. J was trimmed by 4 bases and V by 4 bases; bases with no gene match: 7. CDR3 loop: CASSWSGVRYEQYF. In nucleotides, the CDR3 is TGTGCCAGCAGCTGGAGCGGGGTGAGGTACGAGCAGTACTTC. Full variable domain (remainder filled in from reference TRBV7-2 and TRBJ2-7): GAGVSQSPSNKVTEKGKDVELRCDPISGHTALYWYRQSLGQGLEFLIYFQGNSAPDKSGLPSDRFSAERTGGSVSTLTIQRTQQEDSAVYLCASSWSGVRYEQYFGPGTRLTVT.

This clone was detected once. The gene calls are TRBV6-1 and TRBJ2-4, with D maybe TRBD2 (5 bases). The CDR3 consists of 16 residues. V was clipped by 1 base and J by 0 bases, with 10 bases between them. The germline V gene encodes CDR1 MNHNS and CDR2 SASEGT. CDR3 sequence: CASSEGTLLAKNIQYF. The CDR3 bases are TGTGCCAGCAGTGAAGGGACTTTGCTAGCCAAAAACATTCAGTACTTC.

The chain links TRBV25-1 to TRBJ1-2; 10 bases agree with TRBD1. Looked up from germline, CDR1 is MGHDK and CDR2 is SYGVNS. The CDR3 totals 15 residues. With 2 bases clipped from V and 6 bases from J, the junction kept 6 bases outside the gene matches. The CDR3 coding sequence is TGTGCCAGCAGTGAAGGACAGGGGGTGAGCGATGGCTACACCTTC. This translates into CASSEGQGVSDGYTF.

V is TRBV30 and J is TRBJ2-7, with TRBD2 identical over 9 bases. Trimming removed 3 bases from V and 0 bases from J; junction bases left unmatched: 9. The CDR3 spans 16 residues. Germline lookup yields CDR1 GTSNPN and CDR2 SVGIG (reference sequence). The CDR3 spells CAWSRGIAGASYEQYF. In DNA form, the CDR3 reads TGTGCCTGGAGCAGGGGTATAGCGGGGGCCTCCTACGAGCAGTACTTC. Supplemented by reference TRBV30 and TRBJ2-7, the full variable domain reads SQTIHQWPATLVQPVGSPLSLECTVEGTSNPNLYWYRQAAGRGLQLLFYSVGIGQISSEVPQNLSASRPQDRQFILSSKKLLLSDSGFYLCAWSRGIAGASYEQYFGPGTRLTVT.

As DNA, the CDR3 is TGTGCCAGCAGTGTGGACAGTTCCTACGAGCAGTACTTC. The encoded protein is CASSVDSSYEQYF. The chain is built from TRBV2 and TRBJ2-7; a possible D gene is TRBD1 (6 bases). Germline V lookup: CDR1 SNHLY, CDR2 FYNNEI. V gave up 4 bases and J gave up 1 base, with 8 bases separating them. The CDR3 is 13 residues long.

The chain recombines TRBV21-1 with TRBJ2-3; TRBD2 was called by the table and not checked on the DNA. TRBV21-1 is listed as a pseudogene. This CDR3 has 16 amino acids. CDR3 protein: CASSLRGRAGADTQYF. CDR3 nucleotides: TGTGCCAGCAGCCTGCGAGGGAGGGCGGGGGCAGATACGCAGTATTTT.

J is TRBJ2-2 and V is TRBV5-1, with 8 bases lining up with TRBD1. The junction had 2 bases not matched to a gene; V was cut back by 0 bases and J by 4 bases. Germline lookup yields CDR1 SGHRS and CDR2 YFSETQ. The CDR3 loop spans 15 amino acids. CDR3 loop: CASSLAQGATGELFF. The CDR3 DNA follows: TGCGCCAGCAGCTTGGCCCAGGGGGCCACCGGGGAGCTGTTTTTT.

The chain combines TRBV18 with TRBJ2-7; D is uncertain. This CDR3 is 13 amino acids long. Germline CDR1 KGHSH, CDR2 LQKENI. The V and J ends lost 3 bases and 0 bases respectively, with 6 bases between them. CDR3: CASSPSFSYEQYF. DNA of the CDR3: TGTGCCAGCTCACCCTCCTTCTCCTACGAGCAGTACTTC.

The CDR3 loop reads CAISRLAGDNEQFF. In DNA form, the CDR3 reads TGTGCCATCAGCAGACTAGCGGGAGACAATGAGCAGTTCTTC. The chain carries TRBV10-3 and TRBJ2-1, with 12 nucleotides matching TRBD2. The ends lost 6 bases at V and 5 bases at J; junction bases unmatched: 2. Germline loops: CDR1 ENHRY, CDR2 SYGVKD. The CDR3 has 14 amino acids.

The rearrangement joins TRBV19 to TRBJ1-1; 7 bases agree with TRBD1. The CDR3 runs 16 residues. V lost 3 bases to trimming and J lost 0 bases; unmatched junction nucleotides: 7. Per the germline V gene, CDR1 is LNHDA and CDR2 is SQIVND (reference sequence). Here the CDR3 DNA reads TGTGCCAGTAGTATGGTGGGACAGTTTTTGAACACTGAAGCTTTCTTT. It translates to CASSMVGQFLNTEAFF.

The rearrangement uses TRBV7-2 and TRBJ2-5; TRBD2 aligns across 9 bases. V gave up 8 bases and J gave up 5 bases; unmatched junction bases: 18. Germline loops: CDR1 SGHTA, CDR2 FQGNSA. The CDR3 runs 17 residues. The CDR3, as DNA: TGTGCCAGCCTACCCAGATTTAGCGGGGGATACGAGGAGACCCAGTACTTC. It specifies CASLPRFSGGYEETQYF.

The gene calls are TRBV7-9 and TRBJ2-7, with D perhaps TRBD2 (6 bases). The CDR3 spans 14 residues. Trimming left V 3 bases short and J 3 bases short, with 12 bases between. CDR1 SEHNR and CDR2 FQNEAQ come from the germline V gene (reference sequence). CDR3 sequence reads: CASSFGGDHYEQYF. For the CDR3, the DNA is TGTGCCAGCAGCTTCGGAGGGGACCACTACGAGCAGTACTTC.

The gene calls are TRBV5-1 and TRBJ1-3, with D perhaps TRBD1 (6 bases). Germline V gene lookup returns CDR1 SGHRS and CDR2 YFSETQ. The length of the CDR3 is 15 residues. V was clipped by 2 bases and J by 0 bases, with 9 bases between them. In DNA form, the CDR3 reads TGCGCCAGCAGCTTAACAGGGAGCTCTGGAAACACCATATATTTT. Translation gives CASSLTGSSGNTIYF.

This chain links TRBV29-1 with TRBJ2-7; a possible D gene is TRBD2 (6 bases). V lost 3 bases, J lost 2 bases, and 11 bases lay in between. This CDR3 is 13 amino acids long. In germline, CDR1 is SQVTM, CDR2 ANQGSEA. The CDR3 nucleotides are TGCAGCGTTGATATCGGGGGTACCTACGAGCAGTACTTC. Its translation: CSVDIGGTYEQYF.

This chain links TRBV19 with TRBJ1-5; 10 nucleotides line up with TRBD1. Per germline, CDR1 LNHDA and CDR2 SQIVND (reference sequence). V shed 4 bases and J 3 bases; nucleotides not matched to a gene: 3. The CDR3 has 15 residues. The CDR3 loop is CASSTGTGDNQPQHF. CDR3 coding DNA: TGTGCCAGTAGTACCGGGACAGGGGACAATCAGCCCCAGCATTTT.

The J gene is TRBJ2-7, the V gene TRBV7-9, with D possibly TRBD2 on 6 matching bases. V was pared by 1 base and J by 5 bases, with 12 bases between. Germline V lookup: CDR1 SEHNR, CDR2 FQNEAQ (reference sequence). The CDR3 extends over 14 amino acids. The CDR3 protein is CASSLESGGDEQYF. DNA for the CDR3: TGTGCCAGCAGCTTAGAGTCCGGGGGTGACGAGCAGTACTTC.

J is TRBJ1-6 and V is TRBV27; D remains ambiguous. Germline values: CDR1 MNHEY, CDR2 SMNVEV (reference sequence). This CDR3 contains 15 residues. The V end lost 5 bases, the J end lost 9 bases, and 17 bases lay between the germline ends. The CDR3, as DNA: TGTGCCAGCAGTGGGCGGGGAGGGTGGGGTTCACCCCTCCACTTT. It is translated as CASSGRGGWGSPLHF.

This chain uses TRBV19 with TRBJ2-1, with a weak D call TRBD2 (7 bases). V was pared by 3 bases and J by 1 base, with 16 bases between. This CDR3 is 17 amino acids long. Germline lookup yields CDR1 LNHDA and CDR2 SQIVND (reference sequence). The CDR3: CASSIGGGRRSYNEQFF. CDR3 DNA sequence: TGTGCCAGTAGTATTGGGGGCGGGAGAAGATCCTACAATGAGCAGTTCTTC. Filled out from reference TRBV19 and TRBJ2-1, the complete variable domain reads DGGITQSPKYLFRKEGQNVTLSCEQNLNHDAMYWYRQDPGQGLRLIYYSQIVNDFQKGDIAEGYSVSREKKESFPLTVTSAQKNPTAFYLCASSIGGGRRSYNEQFFGPGTRLTVL.

Concerning this clone: The junction departs from germline at one end; a sequencing error may be responsible. This chain connects TRBV5-6 to TRBJ2-2; maybe TRBD2 (6 bases). Germline V gene data show CDR1 as SGHDT and CDR2 as YYEEEE. The length of the CDR3 is 14 residues. CDR3 DNA: TGTGCCAGCAGCATTCTTACAGATACCGGGGGGCTGTTTTTT. The encoded protein is CASSILTDTGGLFF.

This clone came up once. This chain connects TRBV6-6 to TRBJ1-1; 7 positions agree with TRBD1. There are 14 residues in the CDR3. Trimming removed 4 bases from V and 8 bases from J; junction bases left unmatched: 10. From germline, CDR1 is MNHNY and CDR2 SVGAGI (reference sequence). This chain's CDR3 is CASSSPQGDLEAFF. CDR3 nucleotides: TGTGCCAGCAGTTCCCCCCAGGGGGACTTGGAAGCTTTCTTT.

The genes are TRBV5-1 and TRBJ2-1, with D possibly matching TRBD2 (6 bases). Germline lookup yields CDR1 SGHRS and CDR2 YFSETQ. Deletions cut 2 bases from V and 4 bases from J, with 16 bases between. The CDR3 runs 16 residues. CDR3 sequence (DNA): TGCGCCAGCAGCTTCGGGGATAGCGGAATTTACAATGAGCAGTTCTTC. This translates into CASSFGDSGIYNEQFF.

V usage is TRBV5-4 and J usage is TRBJ2-1; 12 bases map to TRBD2. The V and J ends lost 0 bases and 12 bases, in that order; junction bases with no gene match: 10. CDR3 length: 16 residues. Germline V CDR1 and CDR2: SGHNT, YYREEE (reference sequence). CDR3 sequence (DNA): TGTGCCAGCAGCTTGGTCTCGACTAGCGGGGGACTACGGCAGTTCTTC. This gives the protein CASSLVSTSGGLRQFF. Full variable domain (remainder filled in from reference TRBV5-4 and TRBJ2-1): ETGVTQSPTHLIKTRGQQVTLRCSSQSGHNTVSWYQQALGQGPQFIFQYYREEENGRGNFPPRFSGLQFPNYSSELNVNALELDDSALYLCASSLVSTSGGLRQFFGPGTRLTVL.

The J gene is TRBJ2-7, the V gene TRBV5-1, with D perhaps TRBD2 (6 bases). V lost 0 bases and J 6 bases, leaving 19 bases between the germline ends. Per the germline V gene, CDR1 is SGHRS and CDR2 is YFSETQ. The CDR3 totals 16 residues. The CDR3 is CASSLDSAVYGGEQYF. The CDR3 DNA follows: TGCGCCAGCAGCTTGGATTCCGCGGTTTACGGGGGCGAGCAGTACTTC.